The 31 T cell receptor beta chains below all came from one sample that was sequenced in a study of CD8 T cells in Susac syndrome. RNA in amounts of 0.5 to 1 ug was reverse transcribed with random hexamers. From the immunoSEQ multiplex PCR reads, TCRdb called clonotypes with MiXCR, one entry per CDR3 protein. In the table there are roughly 200,000 distinct CDR3 sequences, about 93% of which are singletons. The sample taken for sequencing was CD4+ T cells from PBMCs. The receptors here all came from a human donor with Susac syndrome.

The V call is TRBV7-2, the J call TRBJ2-1; D ambiguous. CDR3 length: 11 amino acids. Trimming pared 5 bases from V and 6 bases from J, leaving 5 bases between. The germline gives CDR1 SGHTA, CDR2 FQGNSA. CDR3 in amino acids: CASSPFNEQFF. CDR3 nucleotide sequence: TGTGCCAGCAGCCCTTTCAATGAGCAGTTCTTC. The entire variable domain, with the rest obtained from reference TRBV7-2 and TRBJ2-1, is as follows: GAGVSQSPSNKVTEKGKDVELRCDPISGHTALYWYRQSLGQGLEFLIYFQGNSAPDKSGLPSDRFSAERTGGSVSTLTIQRTQQEDSAVYLCASSPFNEQFFGPGTRLTVL.

V usage is TRBV28 and J usage is TRBJ2-3; 9 bases map to TRBD1. Germline V CDR1 and CDR2: MDHEN, SYDVKM. CDR3 length equals 15 residues. Germline trimming cut 6 bases from V and 1 base from J; bases unmatched to any gene: 5. The CDR3 DNA reads as TGTGCCAGCAGCAAACGGACAGGGGGCACAGATACGCAGTATTTT. This codes for CASSKRTGGTDTQYF.

The genes are TRBV12-3 or TRBV12-4 and TRBJ2-2; D is unclear. The CDR3 consists of 14 residues. Between the trimmed V and J ends, which lost 3 bases and 1 base, there was a span of 6 bases. CDR3 nucleotides: TGTGCCAGCAGTTTCGCTCGGAACACCGGGGAGCTGTTTTTT. It codes for CASSFARNTGELFF.

Here the CDR3 DNA reads TGCAGCGTTGGACCCGGGGGGACTAGCGGGGTAAATGAGCAGTTCTTC. Residues: CSVGPGGTSGVNEQFF. This chain links TRBV29-1 with TRBJ2-1; TRBD2 matches at 13 bases. This CDR3 comprises 16 residues. V lost 4 bases and J lost 7; bases outside the gene matches: 10. Germline V gives CDR1 SQVTM, CDR2 ANQGSEA.

The chain links TRBV14 to TRBJ2-1, with TRBD2 matching over 7 bases. This CDR3 has 16 amino acids. Germline values: CDR1 SGHDN, CDR2 FVKESK. The ends lost 3 bases at V and 1 base at J; junction bases unmatched: 6. CDR3 DNA sequence: TGTGCCAGCAGCCAGACTAGCTCAGAGTCCTACAATGAGCAGTTCTTC. Translating it yields CASSQTSSESYNEQFF.

The chain joins TRBV3-1 to TRBJ2-1; 12 nucleotides match TRBD1. The V and J ends lost 4 bases and 6 bases, in that order; junction bases with no gene match: 4. CDR3 size: 15 residues. The germline gives CDR1 LGHDT, CDR2 YNNKEL (reference sequence). CDR3 amino acids: CASSLPGQGANEQFF. CDR3 nucleotides: TGTGCCAGCAGCCTCCCGGGACAGGGGGCCAATGAGCAGTTCTTC.

DNA of the CDR3: TGCGCCAGCAGCCAAGCCCCGGGACAGAGGACCTACGAGCAGTACTTC. It translates to CASSQAPGQRTYEQYF. This chain joins TRBV4-1 and TRBJ2-7, with TRBD1 identical over 7 bases. Germline assignment: CDR1 MGHRA and CDR2 YSYEKL. V shed 1 base, J shed 2 bases, and the junction held 8 bases outside the gene matches. CDR3 size: 16 residues.

The V call is TRBV29-1, the J call TRBJ2-1, with TRBD1 identical over 7 bases. The germline V gene encodes CDR1 SQVTM and CDR2 ANQGSEA. The CDR3 consists of 14 residues. J was trimmed by 3 bases and V by 7 bases; bases with no gene match: 9. The CDR3 DNA reads TGCAGCGCCCTGACAGGGAACAGCTACAATGAGCAGTTCTTC. As protein: CSALTGNSYNEQFF.

This chain links TRBV5-1 with TRBJ1-1; D possibly corresponds to TRBD1 (6 bases). Germline V gene lookup returns CDR1 SGHRS and CDR2 YFSETQ. The CDR3 length is 14 residues. Deletions cut 4 bases from V and 1 base from J, with 11 bases between. CDR3 in amino acids: CASSGGAQNTEAFF. CDR3 coding DNA: TGCGCCAGCAGCGGGGGGGCGCAGAACACTGAAGCTTTCTTT.

The rearrangement uses TRBV14 and TRBJ2-7, with D perhaps being TRBD1 or TRBD2 (6 bases each). CDR1 and CDR2 from the germline V gene are SGHDN and FVKESK. V lost 1 base, J lost 2 bases, and 12 bases lay in between. The CDR3 sequence is 15 residues long. The CDR3 is CASSQGGGKTYEQYF. DNA of the CDR3: TGTGCCAGCAGCCAAGGAGGGGGGAAAACCTACGAGCAGTACTTC.

V is TRBV2 and J is TRBJ2-1; unclear D gene. CDR1 SNHLY and CDR2 FYNNEI come from the germline V gene. Trimming left V 2 bases short and J 9 bases short, with 14 bases between. There are 14 residues in the CDR3. The CDR3 sequence: CASSEIAQISEQFF. The CDR3 nucleotides read TGTGCCAGCAGTGAAATCGCCCAAATCAGTGAGCAGTTCTTC.

J is TRBJ2-3 and V is TRBV30; tentative D call: TRBD1 (5 bases). The CDR3 is 14 residues long. Looked up from germline, CDR1 is GTSNPN and CDR2 is SVGIG (reference sequence). V shed 3 bases and J shed 0 bases, with 10 bases lying between them. CDR3 loop: CAWSRTLSTDTQYF. CDR3 sequence (DNA): TGTGCCTGGAGCCGGACACTCAGCACAGATACGCAGTATTTT. The full variable domain, completed using reference TRBV30 and TRBJ2-3, is SQTIHQWPATLVQPVGSPLSLECTVEGTSNPNLYWYRQAAGRGLQLLFYSVGIGQISSEVPQNLSASRPQDRQFILSSKKLLLSDSGFYLCAWSRTLSTDTQYFGPGTRLTVL.

The chain combines TRBV2 with TRBJ2-1, with 10 nucleotides matching TRBD2. The ends lost 6 bases at V and 3 bases at J; junction bases unmatched: 5. The CDR3 is made up of 15 amino acids. Germline lookup yields CDR1 SNHLY and CDR2 FYNNEI. The CDR3 is CASRALAGDYNEQFF. CDR3 bases: TGTGCCAGCAGAGCCCTAGCGGGAGACTACAATGAGCAGTTCTTC. The full variable domain, completed using reference TRBV2 and TRBJ2-1, is EPEVTQTPSHQVTQMGQEVILRCVPISNHLYFYWYRQILGQKVEFLVSFYNNEISEKSEIFDDQFSVERPDGSNFTLKIRSTKLEDSAMYFCASRALAGDYNEQFFGPGTRLTVL.

The J gene is TRBJ1-1, the V gene TRBV18; D gene uncertain. CDR1 and CDR2 (germline): KGHSH, LQKENI. This CDR3 spans 16 amino acids. Trimming stripped 0 bases from V and 5 bases from J, with 16 bases between. In nucleotides, the CDR3 is TGTGCCAGCTCACCACCGTTTACCCAAGTCGGGACTGAAGCTTTCTTT. This sequence encodes CASSPPFTQVGTEAFF.

CDR3 region: CSARVLGGNTGELFF. The CDR3 region has the DNA TGCAGTGCTAGAGTTCTTGGGGGGAACACCGGGGAGCTGTTTTTT. The rearrangement joins TRBV20-1 to TRBJ2-2; D is possibly TRBD1 or TRBD2 (5 bases each). V was pared by 1 base and J by 1 base, with 10 bases between. There are 15 residues in the CDR3. Germline V gene sequence: CDR1 DFQATT, CDR2 SNEGSKA (reference sequence).

This sequence joins TRBV7-2 and TRBJ2-2; D ambiguous. This CDR3 is built from 16 residues. The germline V gene has CDR1 SGHTA and CDR2 FQGNSA. The germline V and J ends were trimmed by 0 bases and 2 bases, with 10 bases remaining between them. For the CDR3, the DNA is TGTGCCAGCAGCTTAGCTCGAACAGCCAACACCGGGGAGCTGTTTTTT. Residues: CASSLARTANTGELFF.

The chain combines TRBV28 with TRBJ1-1; TRBD1 might be the D (5 bases). CDR1 and CDR2 from the germline V gene are MDHEN and SYDVKM. V dropped 5 bases and J dropped 5 bases, with 18 bases sitting between them. The CDR3 sequence is 15 residues long. The CDR3 bases are TGTGCCAGCAGTCCTCGGGACTCAGGAGGGACTGAAGCTTTCTTT. Its protein product is CASSPRDSGGTEAFF.

The chain joins TRBV6-2 or TRBV6-3 to TRBJ2-7, with D possibly matching TRBD2 (5 bases). This CDR3 has 13 residues. The V end lost 7 bases, the J end lost 8 bases, and 18 bases lay between the germline ends. Germline CDR1 is MNHEY and CDR2 is SVGEGT. In DNA form, the CDR3 reads TGTGCCAGCACCACCAACCTCGGGAACCAGCAGTACTTC. This codes for CASTTNLGNQQYF.

CDR3 sequence (DNA): TGTGCCAGCAGTGACTACCTCTCACCCCTCCACTTT. It translates to CASSDYLSPLHF. This chain joins TRBV6-1 and TRBJ1-6, with D hard to call. Germline CDR1 and CDR2: MNHNS and SASEGT. This CDR3 region has 12 residues. Deletions cut 3 bases from V and 10 bases from J, with 7 bases between.

J is TRBJ2-7 and V is TRBV20-1; 7 bases map to TRBD1. This CDR3 is built from 12 residues. Germline CDR1 DFQATT, CDR2 SNEGSKA (reference sequence). V lost 5 bases and J lost 4; bases outside the gene matches: 5. CDR3 region: CSALNRGYEQYF. The CDR3 nucleotides are TGCAGTGCTCTAAACAGGGGTTACGAGCAGTACTTC.

The CDR3 nucleotides are TGCGCCAGCAGCTTGGGTACTTCTGGGGCCAACGTCCTGACTTTC. This gives the protein CASSLGTSGANVLTF. V is TRBV5-1 and J is TRBJ2-6, with no clear D. The germline V gene encodes CDR1 SGHRS and CDR2 YFSETQ. The CDR3 contains 15 residues. Trimming stripped 0 bases from V and 1 base from J, with 5 bases between.

The CDR3: CASSPLGRSSGANVLTF. Written as DNA, the CDR3 is TGTGCCAGCAGCCCCCTAGGACGGAGCTCTGGGGCCAACGTCCTGACTTTC. This chain connects TRBV27 to TRBJ2-6; D ambiguous. Trimming cost V 6 bases and J 0 bases, with 15 bases left between them. Looked up from germline, CDR1 is MNHEY and CDR2 is SMNVEV (reference sequence). This CDR3 contains 17 residues.

In nucleotides, the CDR3 is TGTGCCAGCAGCTTAGGACTAGCGGGACCACAGCAGTACTTC. This gives the protein CASSLGLAGPQQYF. This chain uses TRBV5-4 with TRBJ2-7; 12 nucleotides line up with TRBD2. The CDR3 runs 14 residues. V was clipped by 2 bases and J by 8 bases; unmatched bases: 5. Per the germline V gene, CDR1 is SGHNT and CDR2 is YYREEE (reference sequence).

The chain combines TRBV7-3 with TRBJ1-1; D is ambiguous. The germline CDR1 and CDR2 sequences are SGHTA and FQGTGA. The CDR3 runs 14 residues. V was pared by 0 bases and J by 3 bases, with 8 bases between. The DNA of the CDR3 is TGTGCCAGCAGCTTAACCTTTAGGGACACTGAAGCTTTCTTT. Encoded protein: CASSLTFRDTEAFF.

The count of this clonotype is one. V usage is TRBV4-3 and J usage is TRBJ2-6, with TRBD1 matching 7 bases. CDR3 length: 20 amino acids. V was clipped by 0 bases and J by 0 bases; unmatched bases: 11. Germline V gene lookup returns CDR1 LGHNA and CDR2 YSLEER. The CDR3 loop is CASSQDLSETGSSGANVLTF. CDR3 nucleotides: TGCGCCAGCAGCCAAGATCTGTCGGAGACAGGGAGCTCTGGGGCCAACGTCCTGACTTTC.

The chain recombines TRBV6-6 with TRBJ2-1; possibly TRBD2 for D (6 bases). The V gene lost 8 bases and the J gene lost 8 bases, with 16 bases spanning the gap. Germline lookup yields CDR1 MNHNY and CDR2 SVGAGI (reference sequence). The CDR3 covers 13 residues. CDR3 in amino acids: CASRDSRSYEQFF. In nucleotides, the CDR3 is TGTGCCAGCCGGGACTCTCGTAGCTATGAGCAGTTCTTC.

This clonotype was seen only a few times. This rearrangement joins TRBV6-5 to TRBJ2-7; D not certain. The CDR3 has 13 amino acids. V was pared by 6 bases and J by 2 bases, with 11 bases between. Looked up from germline, CDR1 is MNHEY and CDR2 is SVGAGI. The CDR3 here is CASSLLGTYEQYF. In DNA form, the CDR3 reads TGTGCCAGCAGCCTACTGGGGACCTACGAGCAGTACTTC.

The rearrangement links TRBV11-2 to TRBJ1-1; 9 bases match TRBD1. Germline trimming cut 6 bases from V and 2 bases from J; bases unmatched to any gene: 4. CDR1 and CDR2 (germline): SGHAT, FQNNGV. The CDR3 is made up of 14 amino acids. CDR3 loop: CASRSTGGNTEAFF. CDR3 coding DNA: TGTGCCAGCAGGTCGACAGGGGGTAACACTGAAGCTTTCTTT.

The chain combines TRBV5-4 with TRBJ2-3; TRBD2 agrees at 12 bases. The V gene end was trimmed by 5 bases and the J gene end by 0 bases; junction bases not matched to a gene: 10. The germline gives CDR1 SGHNT, CDR2 YYREEE (reference sequence). The CDR3 is 18 amino acids. CDR3 in amino acids: CASRITSGRPSSTDTQYF. The CDR3, as DNA: TGTGCCAGCAGAATCACTAGCGGGAGGCCCAGTAGCACAGATACGCAGTATTTT.

This clonotype came up a few times. This rearrangement joins TRBV30 to TRBJ2-7, with TRBD1 matching over 9 bases. CDR1 and CDR2 (germline): GTSNPN, SVGIG (reference sequence). The CDR3 contains 13 residues. With V trimmed by 2 bases and J by 7 bases, 6 bases remained unmatched. DNA of the CDR3: TGTGCCTGGAGTCGACAGGGGGTCAATGAGCAGTACTTC. Its translation is CAWSRQGVNEQYF. Full variable domain (outside the CDR3, taken from reference TRBV30 and TRBJ2-7): SQTIHQWPATLVQPVGSPLSLECTVEGTSNPNLYWYRQAAGRGLQLLFYSVGIGQISSEVPQNLSASRPQDRQFILSSKKLLLSDSGFYLCAWSRQGVNEQYFGPGTRLTVT.

The chain links TRBV20-1 to TRBJ1-4; TRBD1 agrees at 7 bases. Trimming removed 6 bases from V and 2 bases from J; junction bases left unmatched: 3. The CDR3 sequence is 13 residues long. The germline V gene encodes CDR1 DFQATT and CDR2 SNEGSKA (reference sequence). The CDR3, as DNA: TGCAGTGCCCCACAGGGGACTAATGAAAAACTGTTTTTT. Its translation: CSAPQGTNEKLFF.